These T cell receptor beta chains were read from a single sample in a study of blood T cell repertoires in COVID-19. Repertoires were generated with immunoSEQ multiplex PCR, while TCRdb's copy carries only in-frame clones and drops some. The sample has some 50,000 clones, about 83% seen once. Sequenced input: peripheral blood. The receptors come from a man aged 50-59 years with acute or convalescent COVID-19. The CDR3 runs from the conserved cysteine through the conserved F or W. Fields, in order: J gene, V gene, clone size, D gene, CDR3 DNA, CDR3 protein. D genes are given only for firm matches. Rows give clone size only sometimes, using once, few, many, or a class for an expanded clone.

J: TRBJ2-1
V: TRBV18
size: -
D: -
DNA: TGTGCCAGCTCACGGGACATTGCCGTCCTTAACAATGAGCAGTTCTTC
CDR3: CASSRDIAVLNNEQFF

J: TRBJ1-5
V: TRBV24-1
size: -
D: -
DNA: TGTGCCACCAGTGGGGGGGGGCGAGGTCCTAATCAGCCCCAGCATTTT
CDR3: CATSGGGRGPNQPQHF

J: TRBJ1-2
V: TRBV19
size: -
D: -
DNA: TGTGCCAGTAAGGACAGAGCCTATGGCTACACCTTC
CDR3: CASKDRAYGYTF

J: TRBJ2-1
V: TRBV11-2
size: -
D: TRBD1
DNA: TGTGCCAGCAGCTTAATCTCCGGACAGGGGGCAATTCAGTTCTTC
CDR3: CASSLISGQGAIQFF

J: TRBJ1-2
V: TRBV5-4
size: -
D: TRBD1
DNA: TGTGCCAGCAGCGACCGGGACAGGGTGGTCGGCTACACCTTC
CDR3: CASSDRDRVVGYTF

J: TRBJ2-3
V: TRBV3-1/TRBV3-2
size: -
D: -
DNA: TGTGCCAGCAGCCCGACCCGCCGGGGGGCCGTTTATACGCAGTATTTT
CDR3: CASSPTRRGAVYTQYF

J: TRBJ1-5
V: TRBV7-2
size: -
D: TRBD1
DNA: TGTGCCAGCAGCTCCGGACAGGGAACGGCTCAGCCCCAGCATTTT
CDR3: CASSSGQGTAQPQHF

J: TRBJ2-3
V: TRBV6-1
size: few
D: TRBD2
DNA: TGTGCCAGCAGTAAAGGGGGGCTAGCGGGAGCCCTAGCAGATACGCAGTATTTT
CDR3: CASSKGGLAGALADTQYF

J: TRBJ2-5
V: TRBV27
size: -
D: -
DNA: TGTGCCAGCAGTTTACAGGGTTTGGAGACCCAGTACTTC
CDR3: CASSLQGLETQYF

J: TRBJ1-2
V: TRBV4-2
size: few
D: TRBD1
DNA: TGTGCCAGCAGCCAAGCCTGGACAGGGGCTGGAGGCTACACCTTC
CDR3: CASSQAWTGAGGYTF

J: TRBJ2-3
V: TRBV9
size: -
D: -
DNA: TGTGCCAGCAGCGTCCTTAGCTTGAAGGAGACAGATACGCAGTATTTT
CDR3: CASSVLSLKETDTQYF

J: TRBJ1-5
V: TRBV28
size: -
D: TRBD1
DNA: TGTGCCAGCAGTCCGACAGGGACAAGCCGCAATCAGCCCCAGCATTTT
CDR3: CASSPTGTSRNQPQHF

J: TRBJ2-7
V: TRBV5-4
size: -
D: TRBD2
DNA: TGTGCCAGCAGCCGCGGGGGAAAAAGGGACGTCGGCGAGCAGTACTTC
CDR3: CASSRGGKRDVGEQYF

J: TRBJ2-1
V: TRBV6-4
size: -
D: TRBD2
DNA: TGTGCCAGCAGTGAGTTTTCGACTAGCGGATCCTACAATGAGCAGTTCTTC
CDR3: CASSEFSTSGSYNEQFF

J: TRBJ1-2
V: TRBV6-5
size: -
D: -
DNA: TGTGCCAGCAGTTATCTCCCCTCTATCGGGCCGGGAGGCTACACCTTC
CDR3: CASSYLPSIGPGGYTF

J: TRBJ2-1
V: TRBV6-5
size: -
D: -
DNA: TGTGCCAGCCTCAGGTACTTGTTCGACAATGAGCAGTTCTTC
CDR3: CASLRYLFDNEQFF

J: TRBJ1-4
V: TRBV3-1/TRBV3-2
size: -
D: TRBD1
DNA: TGTGCCAGCAGCCGCGGGACAGGGGGTGAAAAACTGTTTTTT
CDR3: CASSRGTGGEKLFF